Here is one T cell receptor beta chain with its context. In the source study's methods: Reference gene primer amplification in the assay estimated nucleated cell counts. The assay was immunoSEQ multiplex PCR, and TCRdb's table has in-frame clones only and misses some. D and trimming were read from the DNA, whereas the V and J calls and clone size are those reported in that table. The table records 100,000 to 120,000 clones, under 75% of them present only once. The J segment lost 4 bases and the V segment lost 4 bases, leaving 7 bases of the junction unmatched. The CDR3 has 15 amino acids. CDR1 and CDR2 (germline): SNHLY, FYNNEI. The entry originates in a study of blood T cell repertoires in COVID-19. Study overall: Specimens from acute and convalescent COVID-19 originated in the United States, Italy and Spain. T cells, B-cell-depleted T cells, or PBMCs provided the cDNA or gDNA that served as material.

The sample was peripheral blood. The source of this sequence is a woman aged 55 to 70 with acute or convalescent COVID-19. V and J are TRBV2 and TRBJ1-5; 7 bases align to TRBD1. In DNA form, the CDR3 reads TGTGCCAGCAGTGGTCGACAGGGAAGGAATCAGCCCCAGCATTTT. Encoded protein: CASSGRQGRNQPQHF.